The T cell receptor (beta chain) described here comes from a study of cytomegalovirus exposure and HLA in healthy donors. V dropped 0 bases and J dropped 5 bases, with 10 bases sitting between them. Germline CDR1 LGHNA, CDR2 YNFKEQ. The CDR3 has 15 residues. Primers included in the PCR were 60 Vbeta and 13 Jbeta primers. TCRdb's table, derived via immunoSEQ multiplex PCR, lists solely in-frame clones and lacks some. The sample holds more than 95,000 clones, roughly 80% seen once. The sample comprised PBMCs. The TCR was taken from a middle-aged woman in good health and CMV-seronegative. The V call is TRBV4-2, the J call TRBJ2-2; possibly TRBD1 for D (5 bases). This CDR3 is CASSQDVGVTGELFF. The CDR3 coding sequence is TGTGCCAGCAGCCAAGATGTAGGGGTTACCGGGGAGCTGTTTTTT.